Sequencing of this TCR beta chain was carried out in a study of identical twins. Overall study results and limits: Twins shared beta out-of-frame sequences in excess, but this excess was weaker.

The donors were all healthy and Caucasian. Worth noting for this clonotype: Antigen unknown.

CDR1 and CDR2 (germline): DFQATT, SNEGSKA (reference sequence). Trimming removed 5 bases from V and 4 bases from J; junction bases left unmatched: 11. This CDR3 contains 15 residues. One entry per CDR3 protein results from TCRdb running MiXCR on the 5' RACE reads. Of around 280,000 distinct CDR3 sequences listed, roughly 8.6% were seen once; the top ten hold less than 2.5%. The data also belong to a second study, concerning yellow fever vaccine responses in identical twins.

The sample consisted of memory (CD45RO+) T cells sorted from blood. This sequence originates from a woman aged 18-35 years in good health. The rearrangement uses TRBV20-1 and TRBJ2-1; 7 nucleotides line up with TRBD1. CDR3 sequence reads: CSARPLTGSYNEQFF. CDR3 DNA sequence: TGCAGTGCTCGCCCATTGACAGGGTCTTACAATGAGCAGTTCTTC.